Below are 27 T cell receptor beta chains sequenced from a single sample in a study of molecular identifiers for immune sequencing clone quantification. TCRdb analysed the PCR reads with MiXCR anew, one entry per CDR3 protein. The sample holds about half a million distinct CDR3 sequences; under 30% are singletons and the top ten take 0.7% to 0.9%. Input material: naive CD8+ T cells from blood, with Jurkat cell RNA spiked in. Documented subset: FACS-sorted CD8+CD4-CCR7+CD45RA+ naive T cells. The receptors were gathered from a human donor in good health. Some libraries in this study had Jurkat cell RNA spiked in.

This clonotype was detected only a few times. The gene calls are TRBV27 and TRBJ2-3; TRBD2 matches 10 bases. The V segment lost 5 bases and the J segment 2 bases; nucleotides outside the gene matches: 7. Germline CDR1 reads MNHEY; CDR2 reads SMNVEV (reference sequence). This CDR3 is 16 amino acids long. The CDR3 sequence is CASSLVTSGFTDTQYF. CDR3 in DNA: TGTGCCAGCAGTCTTGTGACTAGCGGGTTCACAGATACGCAGTATTTT.

The chain combines TRBV29-1 with TRBJ1-1; D gene ambiguous. Germline-derived CDR1 and CDR2 are SQVTM and ANQGSEA. V was trimmed by 7 bases and J by 6 bases, leaving 15 bases between them. This CDR3 is built from 12 residues. Written as DNA, the CDR3 is TGCAGCGGCCTCTCAGTGGGTGCTGAAGCTTTCTTT. This translates into CSGLSVGAEAFF.

In its sample, this clonotype was seen a few times. The CDR3 DNA follows: TGTGCCAGTAGTATAGACAGCTCTAGAACCACTGAAGCTTTCTTT. Protein: CASSIDSSRTTEAFF. The gene calls are TRBV19 and TRBJ1-1; no reliable D call. This CDR3 spans 15 amino acids. CDR1 and CDR2 from the germline V gene are LNHDA and SQIVND (reference sequence). V was shortened by 0 bases and J by 4 bases, with 12 bases between the two germline ends.

A remark on this clonotype: At one end the junction does not follow the germline gene, possibly because of a read error. V and J are TRBV12-3 or TRBV12-4 and TRBJ2-4, with D unresolved. This CDR3 contains 14 residues. The CDR3 loop reads CTSSRAIAKNIQYF. The CDR3 bases are TGTACCAGCAGTAGAGCAATAGCCAAAAACATTCAGTACTTC.

This clonotype has only a few counts. CDR3 nucleotides: TGTGCCAGCAGCTTAGACGGGGACACTGAAGCTTTCTTT. Amino acids: CASSLDGDTEAFF. The chain combines TRBV7-9 with TRBJ1-1; D is unclear. Germline loops: CDR1 SEHNR, CDR2 FQNEAQ (reference sequence). The CDR3 totals 13 residues. Trimming pared 1 base from V and 3 bases from J, leaving 6 bases between.

J is TRBJ2-3 and V is TRBV2; 8 nucleotides line up with TRBD2. CDR1 and CDR2 from the germline V gene are SNHLY and FYNNEI. The J segment lost 1 base and the V segment lost 3 bases, leaving 3 bases of the junction unmatched. The CDR3 has 15 amino acids. The CDR3 bases are TGTGCCAGCAGTGATGTACTAGCGGGCACAGATACGCAGTATTTT. Encoded protein: CASSDVLAGTDTQYF.

This clonotype has a count of ten or more. The chain recombines TRBV5-6 with TRBJ2-7; the match to TRBD1 covers 8 bases. CDR3 size: 16 residues. V lost 1 base to trimming and J lost 3 bases; unmatched junction nucleotides: 9. Germline V CDR1 and CDR2: SGHDT, YYEEEE. The CDR3 loop reads CASSLFLGTGSYEQYF. As DNA, the CDR3 is TGTGCCAGCAGCTTGTTTCTCGGGACAGGTAGCTACGAGCAGTACTTC.

V usage is TRBV9 and J usage is TRBJ2-6; perhaps TRBD1 as D (5 bases). CDR1 is SGDLS and CDR2 is YYNGEE in the germline V gene. The CDR3 runs 15 residues. Trimming pared 4 bases from V and 3 bases from J, leaving 11 bases between. CDR3 sequence reads: CASSLQVRGANVLTF. The CDR3, as DNA: TGTGCCAGCAGCTTACAGGTCCGTGGGGCCAACGTCCTGACTTTC. Complete variable domain (other parts from reference TRBV9 and TRBJ2-6): DSGVTQTPKHLITATGQRVTLRCSPRSGDLSVYWYQQSLDQGLQFLIQYYNGEERAKGNILERFSAQQFPDLHSELNLSSLELGDSALYFCASSLQVRGANVLTFGAGSRLTVL.

A note on this clonotype: The junction departs from germline at one end; a sequencing error may be responsible. This sequence joins TRBV20-1 and TRBJ2-6, with a tentative D call TRBD1 (5 bases). The length of the CDR3 is 20 residues. Germline V CDR1 and CDR2: DFQATT, SNEGSKA (reference sequence). The CDR3 DNA reads as TGCAGTGCTAGAGATCGTTCTGAAGGACCCGCAAGTTCTGGGGCCAACGCCCTGACTTTC. Translated, it gives CSARDRSEGPASSGANALTF.

Points on this clonotype: With a much larger clone just one base away, this may be a read error. V usage is TRBV29-1 and J usage is TRBJ1-1; D gene uncertain. This CDR3 has 13 residues. The germline V gene has CDR1 SQVTM and CDR2 ANQGSEA. The CDR3 nucleotides are TGCAGCGTTGAACGGCAGCAGAACACTGAAGCTATCTTT. This encodes CSVERQQNTEAIF.

About this clonotype itself: One junction end does not reproduce the germline sequence, and a read error may be involved. V and J are TRBV2 and TRBJ2-7, with TRBD2 matching 9 bases. The germline V gene encodes CDR1 SNHLY and CDR2 FYNNEI. This CDR3 has 15 residues. The CDR3 spells CASSPRLAAPYEQCF. CDR3 nucleotide sequence: TGTGCCAGCAGTCCACGACTAGCGGCACCCTACGAGCAGTGCTTC.

This clonotype was detected once. At one end the junction does not follow the germline gene, possibly because of a read error. V and J are TRBV2 and TRBJ1-1; D ambiguous. The CDR3 contains 15 residues. Germline CDR1 is SNHLY and CDR2 is FYNNEI. CDR3: CASSEEWATFTEAFF. In nucleotides, the CDR3 is TGTGCGAGCAGTGAAGAGTGGGCTACGTTCACTGAAGCTTTCTTT.

The chain carries TRBV20-1 and TRBJ2-1; 9 bases fit TRBD2. V dropped 0 bases and J dropped 6; count of bases not matched to a gene: 9. Germline CDR1 is DFQATT and CDR2 is SNEGSKA (reference sequence). The CDR3 has 16 residues. The CDR3 region is CSARDQLGLASNEQFF. As DNA, the CDR3 is TGCAGTGCTAGAGACCAACTAGGACTAGCGTCCAATGAGCAGTTCTTC.

Comments on this clonotype: This may be a read error, as it is one base from a much larger clone. Since no conserved phenylalanine or tryptophan closes the CDR3, a read error is the likely cause. The rearrangement uses TRBV4-3 and TRBJ2-5; D gene unclear. Trimming cost V 0 bases and J 1 base, with 12 bases left between them. There are 16 residues in the CDR3. CDR1 LGHNA and CDR2 YSLEER come from the germline V gene. CDR3 sequence: CASSQDFFSAQETQYI. DNA for the CDR3: TGCGCCAGCAGCCAAGATTTCTTCAGTGCCCAAGAGACCCAGTACATC.

This clonotype has more than one count but fewer than ten. V usage is TRBV28 and J usage is TRBJ2-1; D not certain. CDR1 is MDHEN, CDR2 SYDVKM, per germline. V was shortened by 2 bases and J by 4 bases, with 12 bases between the two germline ends. The CDR3 is made up of 15 amino acids. The CDR3 bases are TGTGCCAGCAGTTTACGCGGCCTGACGTACAATGAGCAGTTCTTC. Protein product: CASSLRGLTYNEQFF.

This clonotype was found a few times. A much larger clone lies a single base off, so this may be a read error. CDR3 in DNA: TGTGCCAGCAGCCTAGCGACGGTTCCGTACGGGCAGTACTTC. Its translation is CASSLATVPYGQYF. This chain uses TRBV7-2 with TRBJ2-7; D is perhaps TRBD2 (6 bases). Germline V CDR1 and CDR2: SGHTA, FQGNSA. The CDR3 is made up of 14 amino acids.

This clonotype has more than one count but fewer than ten. V gene TRBV2 combines with J gene TRBJ1-3; D uncertain. Trimming removed 7 bases at V and 7 bases at J, with 14 bases between. The CDR3 contains 13 residues. Germline CDR1 is SNHLY and CDR2 is FYNNEI. CDR3 coding DNA: TGTGCCAGCACAGAGTATAGGCGGAACACCATATATTTT. Its protein product is CASTEYRRNTIYF.

The gene calls are TRBV19 and TRBJ2-3; D unclear. V was cut by 2 bases and J by 2 bases, with 11 bases left in between. Germline CDR1 LNHDA, CDR2 SQIVND (reference sequence). The CDR3 has 15 residues. As DNA, the CDR3 is TGTGCCAGTAGTATAAGCGCCTACTCCACAGATACGCAGTATTTT. Protein: CASSISAYSTDTQYF.

As to this clonotype: A much larger clone lies a single base off, so this may be a read error. The chain couples TRBV5-8 to TRBJ2-2; D possibly corresponds to TRBD2 (5 bases). The CDR3 sequence is 15 residues long. The germline V gene encodes CDR1 SGHTS and CDR2 YDEGEE. Here the CDR3 DNA reads TGTGCCAGCAGCCGGATCGGGATGAACACCGTGGAGCTGTTTTTT. It yields the protein CASSRIGMNTVELFF. The variable domain in full, completed from reference TRBV5-8 and TRBJ2-2, reads EAGVTQSPTHLIKTRGQQATLRCSPISGHTSVYWYQQALGLGLQFLLWYDEGEERNRGNFPPRFSGRQFPNYSSELNVNALELEDSALYLCASSRIGMNTVELFFGEGSRLTVL.

This clonotype was counted between two and nine times. This may arise from a read error, as a much more abundant clone is one base away. The chain is built from TRBV29-1 and TRBJ2-2; TRBD1 matches 10 bases. The germline gives CDR1 SQVTM, CDR2 ANQGSEA. This CDR3 spans 14 amino acids. The DNA for the CDR3 is TGCAGCGTCGGGACAGGGGTGAACACCGGGGAGCCGTTTTTT. Residues: CSVGTGVNTGEPFF.

Concerning this clonotype itself: This sequence may be a read error, since a much larger clone differs from it by one base. This chain joins TRBV7-9 and TRBJ1-1, with no clear D. Germline V gives CDR1 SEHNR, CDR2 FQNEAQ (reference sequence). The CDR3 spans 13 residues. The CDR3 coding sequence is TGTGCCGGCAGCCCTAGTGCCCGGATTGAAGCTTTCTTT. Residues: CAGSPSARIEAFF. The full variable domain, in which reference TRBV7-9 and TRBJ1-1 provide the parts outside the CDR3, is DTGVSQNPRHKITKRGQNVTFRCDPISEHNRLYWYRQTLGQGPEFLTYFQNEAQLEKSRLLSDRFSAERPKGSFSTLEIQRTEQGDSAMYLCAGSPSARIEAFFGQGTRLTVV.

The chain has TRBV29-1 and TRBJ2-1; 7 nucleotides align to TRBD1. V gave up 3 bases and J gave up 1 base; unmatched junction bases: 3. The CDR3 runs 14 residues. CDR1 is SQVTM, CDR2 ANQGSEA, per germline. The CDR3 protein is CSVDGRGSYNEQFF. For the CDR3, the DNA is TGCAGCGTTGACGGCAGGGGGTCCTACAATGAGCAGTTCTTC.

This clonotype has a handful of counts. The V and J genes are TRBV20-1 and TRBJ2-7, with D perhaps matching TRBD1 or TRBD2 (6 bases each). Germline assignment: CDR1 DFQATT and CDR2 SNEGSKA (reference sequence). The V gene lost 1 base and the J gene lost 4 bases, with 14 bases spanning the gap. The CDR3 totals 14 residues. This CDR3 reads CSARARTGAYEQYF. CDR3 nucleotide sequence: TGCAGTGCTAGAGCCAGGACGGGGGCATACGAGCAGTACTTC.

For this clonotype: Lacking the conserved final phenylalanine or tryptophan, this CDR3 likely reflects a read error. The chain links TRBV27 to TRBJ2-7; possible D gene TRBD1, 6 bases. In germline, CDR1 is MNHEY, CDR2 SMNVEV (reference sequence). The CDR3 length is 15 residues. The V gene lost 2 bases and the J gene lost 3 bases, with 14 bases spanning the gap. CDR3 protein: CASSLATGYHYEQYS. CDR3 DNA: TGTGCCAGCAGTTTAGCTACAGGGTACCACTACGAGCAGTACTCC.

This sequence joins TRBV12-3 or TRBV12-4 and TRBJ2-7; TRBD1 might be the D (6 bases). The V and J ends lost 4 bases and 6 bases respectively, with 16 bases between them. CDR3 length: 14 residues. As DNA, the CDR3 is TGTGCCAGCAGTTCCCGACAGGTGTCAGCCGAGCAGTACTTC. Translating it yields CASSSRQVSAEQYF.

V gene TRBV6-5 combines with J gene TRBJ2-7; D is ambiguous. This CDR3 has 13 residues. Trimming pared 6 bases from V and 0 bases from J, leaving 9 bases between. The germline CDR1 and CDR2 sequences are MNHEY and SVGAGI. The chain's CDR3 is CASSATSSYEQYF. CDR3 bases: TGTGCCAGCAGCGCTACGAGCTCCTACGAGCAGTACTTC.

The chain employs TRBV5-6 and TRBJ2-1; 9 nucleotides match TRBD2. The CDR3 has 15 residues. Germline lookup yields CDR1 SGHDT and CDR2 YYEEEE. The junction had 5 bases not matched to a gene; V was cut back by 4 bases and J by 3 bases. DNA of the CDR3: TGTGCCAGCAGCCATCTAGCGGGGAGCTACAATGAGCAGTTCTTC. It yields the protein CASSHLAGSYNEQFF.